Below are 31 T cell receptor beta chains sequenced from a single sample in a study of glioma-infiltrating T cells. The iRepertoire nested amplicon-rescue multiplex PCR amplified TCR alpha and beta CDR3s from RNA. TCRdb reprocessed the multiplex PCR reads via MiXCR and lists one record per CDR3 protein. The sample consists of approximately 130,000 distinct CDR3 sequences, more than 20% of them appearing once. Sequencing was carried out using glioma tissue, nonneoplastic brain tissue, or PBMCs (not recorded which). The receptors were sampled from a human donor with low-grade glioma or glioblastoma, undergoing nonglioma brain surgery, or in good health (not recorded which).

This clonotype has more than one count but fewer than ten. V and J are TRBV7-2 and TRBJ2-5; D may correspond to TRBD1 or TRBD2 (8 bases each). The V gene's germline CDR1 is SGHTA and CDR2 FQGNSA. The V end lost 3 bases, the J end lost 5 bases, and 19 bases lay between the germline ends. The CDR3 has 16 residues. The CDR3 region is CASSFGGANRGETQYF. CDR3 DNA sequence: TGTGCCAGCAGCTTCGGGGGGGCTAACAGGGGGGAGACCCAGTACTTC.

Regarding this clonotype: A read error is possible here, since a much larger clone lies one base away. The V gene is TRBV7-9, the J gene TRBJ2-5, with unresolved D. Germline V gives CDR1 SEHNR, CDR2 FQNEAQ (reference sequence). The V and J ends lost 0 bases and 4 bases respectively, with 15 bases between them. The CDR3 is made up of 16 amino acids. The CDR3 sequence: CASSLASVRERETQYF. CDR3 sequence (DNA): TGTGCCAGCAGCTTAGCCTCCGTAAGGGAACGAGAGACCCAGTACTTC.

In its sample, this clonotype was seen many times. The rearrangement joins TRBV20-1 to TRBJ2-3, with TRBD2 identical over 9 bases. Trimming took 1 base from V and 5 from J; bases not matched to a gene: 1. The CDR3 extends over 13 amino acids. Germline CDR1 is DFQATT and CDR2 is SNEGSKA (reference sequence). The CDR3 loop is CSARATSGDTQYF. The CDR3 DNA follows: TGCAGTGCTAGAGCGACTAGCGGAGATACGCAGTATTTT.

This clonotype came up many times. The chain combines TRBV27 with TRBJ2-3; TRBD1 matches 7 bases. This CDR3 has 16 residues. With 5 bases clipped from V and 1 base from J, the junction kept 9 bases outside the gene matches. Germline loops: CDR1 MNHEY, CDR2 SMNVEV (reference sequence). The CDR3 is CASSIGTEARTDTQYF. CDR3 DNA sequence: TGTGCCAGCAGTATCGGGACAGAGGCACGCACAGATACGCAGTATTTT.

This clonotype came up a few times. The genes are TRBV4-1 and TRBJ2-1, with TRBD1 as a possible D gene (5 bases). The V end lost 4 bases, the J end lost 5 bases, and 18 bases lay between the germline ends. The germline gives CDR1 MGHRA, CDR2 YSYEKL. The CDR3 length is 16 residues. CDR3 region: CASSRALGPGNNEQFF. The DNA for the CDR3 is TGCGCCAGCAGCCGGGCCTTAGGGCCAGGGAACAATGAGCAGTTCTTC.

In its sample, this clonotype was seen a few times. CDR3 nucleotide sequence: TGCGCCAGCAGCCGACGACAGGGCTCCTACGAGCAGTACGTC. It specifies CASSRRQGSYEQYV. The chain employs TRBV4-3 and TRBJ2-7; TRBD1 matches at 7 bases. With 4 bases clipped from V and 0 bases from J, the junction kept 3 bases outside the gene matches. Germline values: CDR1 LGHNA, CDR2 YSLEER. The CDR3 contains 14 residues.

This clonotype was seen at least ten times. This sequence joins TRBV27 and TRBJ1-4, with unresolved D. Trimming left V 3 bases short and J 4 bases short, with 6 bases between. The length of the CDR3 is 13 residues. The V gene's germline CDR1 is MNHEY and CDR2 SMNVEV (reference sequence). CDR3 amino acids: CASSLTGNEKLFF. CDR3 DNA sequence: TGTGCCAGCAGTTTGACGGGTAATGAAAAACTGTTTTTT.

This clonotype was picked up many times. This sequence joins TRBV27 and TRBJ2-1, with unresolved D. The CDR3 loop spans 12 amino acids. V dropped 6 bases and J dropped 5 bases, with 8 bases sitting between them. Germline assignment: CDR1 MNHEY and CDR2 SMNVEV (reference sequence). The CDR3 is CASRTVNNEQFF. CDR3 bases: TGTGCCAGCAGAACAGTAAACAATGAGCAGTTCTTC.

This clonotype showed up just once. V is TRBV6-5 and J is TRBJ2-5; no clear D. The V end was cut by 6 bases, the J end by 5 bases, with 19 bases between. Germline assignment: CDR1 MNHEY and CDR2 SVGAGI. This CDR3 region has 15 residues. CDR3 sequence reads: CASRSRVSQSETQYF. The CDR3 DNA follows: TGTGCCAGCAGGAGTAGGGTTAGCCAGAGTGAGACCCAGTACTTC.

V and J are TRBV3-1 and TRBJ2-1; 13 bases agree with TRBD2. Germline CDR1 LGHDT, CDR2 YNNKEL (reference sequence). CDR3 size: 15 residues. Trimming cost V 5 bases and J 3 bases; bases outside gene matches: 1. CDR3 amino acids: CASSGTSGDYNEQFF. DNA of the CDR3: TGTGCCAGCAGCGGGACTAGCGGGGACTACAATGAGCAGTTCTTC.

This clonotype was observed a few times. This chain uses TRBV7-2 with TRBJ2-3; D is uncertain. CDR1 and CDR2 from the germline V gene are SGHTA and FQGNSA. This CDR3 has 15 residues. V was pared by 5 bases and J by 1 base, with 13 bases between. The CDR3 spells CASSEAPPGTDTQYF. As DNA, the CDR3 is TGTGCCAGCAGCGAGGCGCCTCCGGGCACAGATACGCAGTATTTT.

The rearrangement links TRBV10-3 to TRBJ2-5; a weak D match, TRBD2 (6 bases). Germline V gene sequence: CDR1 ENHRY, CDR2 SYGVKD. This CDR3 contains 13 residues. V was shortened by 3 bases and J by 4 bases, with 9 bases between the two germline ends. CDR3 coding DNA: TGTGCCATCAGTGATCGCGGGGTAGAGACCCAGTACTTC. Its protein product is CAISDRGVETQYF.

This clonotype has at least ten counts. V gene TRBV6-1 combines with J gene TRBJ2-3, with D possibly being TRBD1 (6 bases). Germline V gene data show CDR1 as MNHNS and CDR2 as SASEGT. This CDR3 spans 14 amino acids. Trimming stripped 10 bases from V and 0 bases from J, with 14 bases between. The CDR3 coding sequence is TGTGCCACCAAAACAGGGTCTAGCACAGATACGCAGTATTTT. Amino acid sequence: CATKTGSSTDTQYF.

Points on this clonotype: The junction shows a germline mismatch at one end, possibly a read error. This chain uses TRBV20-1 with TRBJ1-4; TRBD1 agrees at 7 bases. The germline CDR1 and CDR2 sequences are DFQATT and SNEGSKA (reference sequence). The CDR3 is 13 amino acids. The CDR3 bases are TGCAGTGCCCCATGGACAGGTGTTGAAAGACTGTTTTTT. Translated, it gives CSAPWTGVERLFF.

This clonotype was seen a few times. The chain is built from TRBV28 and TRBJ1-5, with a weak D call TRBD1 (6 bases). The V end was cut by 5 bases, the J end by 8 bases, with 19 bases between. CDR3 length: 15 amino acids. Germline CDR1 and CDR2: MDHEN and SYDVKM. Written as DNA, the CDR3 is TGTGCCAGCAGTCCCTCAGGGGCCCGTGGGAAGCCCCAGCATTTT. Translating gives CASSPSGARGKPQHF.

V usage is TRBV3-1 and J usage is TRBJ1-3, with D unclear. Germline values: CDR1 LGHDT, CDR2 YNNKEL (reference sequence). V was cut by 6 bases and J by 0 bases, with 9 bases left in between. The CDR3 covers 14 residues. The CDR3 loop is CASSRTDSGNTIYF. CDR3 nucleotide sequence: TGTGCCAGCAGTCGTACGGACTCTGGAAACACCATATATTTT.

This clonotype was seen a few times. V gene TRBV28 combines with J gene TRBJ1-2; no clear D. V was trimmed by 5 bases and J by 1 base, leaving 14 bases between them. The CDR3 runs 15 residues. CDR1 MDHEN and CDR2 SYDVKM come from the germline V gene. CDR3 coding DNA: TGTGCCAGCAGTCTCCGGGCCGAGGGTAACTATGGCTACACCTTC. Amino acid sequence: CASSLRAEGNYGYTF.

This clonotype was picked up many times. The rearrangement uses TRBV20-1 and TRBJ1-1; D unclear. With 0 bases removed from V and 8 bases from J, the gap between germline ends came to 10 bases. Germline CDR1 reads DFQATT; CDR2 reads SNEGSKA (reference sequence). The CDR3 covers 12 residues. CDR3 nucleotide sequence: TGCAGTGCTAGAGATCCGGACGGGGAAGCTTTCTTT. This encodes CSARDPDGEAFF.

This clonotype was seen only once. A single base separates this from a much larger clone, so it may be a read error. The chain has TRBV20-1 and TRBJ2-3; D ambiguous. Germline V lookup: CDR1 DFQATT, CDR2 SNEGSKA (reference sequence). The CDR3 consists of 14 residues. CDR3 in amino acids: CSARTSPSTDTKYF. The CDR3 region has the DNA TGCAGTGCTAGGACCAGCCCCAGCACAGATACGAAGTATTTT.

This clonotype was counted between two and nine times. The J gene is TRBJ2-3, the V gene TRBV15; D unclear. The CDR3 is made up of 13 amino acids. V was clipped by 5 bases and J by 1 base, with 7 bases between them. Per the germline V gene, CDR1 is LNHNV and CDR2 is YYDKDF (reference sequence). This CDR3 reads CATSVTGTDTQYF. The CDR3 DNA is TGTGCCACCAGCGTTACGGGCACAGATACGCAGTATTTT.

The gene calls are TRBV11-2 and TRBJ2-3; TRBD1 is a possible D gene (5 bases). Germline CDR1 and CDR2: SGHAT and FQNNGV. Trimming left V 7 bases short and J 4 bases short, with 24 bases between. The CDR3 is 17 residues long. CDR3 in DNA: TGTGCCAGCACCCTGGTGGGTGGGGCCCGCAATCCAGATACGCAGTATTTT. This codes for CASTLVGGARNPDTQYF.

V usage is TRBV7-9 and J usage is TRBJ1-3, with D perhaps TRBD1 (5 bases). Trimming took off 6 bases at V and 0 bases at J, with 12 bases between the two ends. Per germline, CDR1 SEHNR and CDR2 FQNEAQ (reference sequence). The CDR3 runs 15 residues. CDR3 bases: TGTGCCAGCAGGGAACAGGCGAGCTCTGGAAACACCATATATTTT. Translated, it gives CASREQASSGNTIYF.

This clonotype was picked up a small number of times. This chain connects TRBV7-2 to TRBJ2-1, with D uncertain. This CDR3 comprises 14 residues. V was trimmed by 5 bases and J by 10 bases, leaving 18 bases between them. Looked up from germline, CDR1 is SGHTA and CDR2 is FQGNSA. The CDR3 DNA is TGTGCCAGCAGCCCAACATCCCCACTGGCAGAGCAGTTCTTC. Translated: CASSPTSPLAEQFF.

The V call is TRBV2, the J call TRBJ1-5; D not resolved. There are 11 residues in the CDR3. V was trimmed by 6 bases and J by 3 bases, leaving 3 bases between them. Germline V lookup: CDR1 SNHLY, CDR2 FYNNEI. In DNA, the CDR3 is TGTGCCAGCAGCATCAATCAGCCCCAGCATTTT. Translation gives CASSINQPQHF.

In its sample, this clonotype was seen a few times. The chain couples TRBV18 to TRBJ2-7; D is unresolved. Per germline, CDR1 KGHSH and CDR2 LQKENI. V was pared by 0 bases and J by 2 bases, with 8 bases between. The CDR3 is made up of 14 amino acids. CDR3: CASSPPSNTYEQYV. The CDR3 DNA is TGTGCCAGCTCACCACCGTCCAACACCTACGAGCAGTACGTC.

This clonotype has just a few counts. The rearrangement links TRBV28 to TRBJ2-7, with D perhaps TRBD1 (6 bases). The germline gives CDR1 MDHEN, CDR2 SYDVKM. Trimming shortened V by 6 bases and J by 3 bases, and 9 bases separated the two germline ends. The CDR3 spans 12 residues. The CDR3 DNA reads TGTGCCAGCAGAAGGGACAACTACGAGCAGTACGTC. It translates to CASRRDNYEQYV.

Of note for this clonotype: This sequence may be a read error, since a much larger clone differs from it by one base. This chain connects TRBV7-2 to TRBJ2-3; no clear D. V was cut by 3 bases and J by 4 bases, with 14 bases left in between. Germline CDR1 and CDR2: SGHTA and FQGNSA. This CDR3 comprises 15 residues. CDR3 nucleotides: TGTACCAGCAGCTTTCGGTCGGGCGAGGCAGATACGCAGTATTTT. Its protein product is CTSSFRSGEADTQYF.

This sequence joins TRBV12-3 or TRBV12-4 and TRBJ2-5, with D tentatively TRBD1 (5 bases). The ends were cut back, 5 bases at V and 3 bases at J, with 13 bases in the middle. CDR3 length: 14 amino acids. The CDR3 nucleotides read TGTGCCAGCAGTCCCCGGGCAGGGAAAGAGACCCAGTACTTC. Its translation: CASSPRAGKETQYF.

This clonotype was seen a handful of times. A much larger clonotype is one base distant, so this may be a read error. The chain uses TRBV27 and TRBJ1-1, with D unresolved. This CDR3 comprises 13 residues. CDR1 MNHEY and CDR2 SMNVEV come from the germline V gene (reference sequence). V lost 6 bases to trimming and J lost 1 base, with 9 bases between them. The CDR3 sequence: CASSPTPNTEAFF. As DNA, the CDR3 is TGTGCCAGCAGCCCGACCCCGAACACTGAAGCTTTCTTT.

This clonotype turned up a few times. The gene calls are TRBV27 and TRBJ1-5, with a possible D match to TRBD1 (6 bases). Germline V gene lookup returns CDR1 MNHEY and CDR2 SMNVEV (reference sequence). The CDR3 consists of 15 residues. Trimming removed 3 bases from V and 6 bases from J, with 15 bases in between. As DNA, the CDR3 is TGTGCCAGCAGTTTCCGGGACAACCGGGGTCAGCCCCAGCATTTT. It yields the protein CASSFRDNRGQPQHF.

This clonotype was seen ten or more times. This chain connects TRBV4-1 to TRBJ2-5; D unclear. CDR3 length: 16 residues. Trimming pared 0 bases from V and 3 bases from J, leaving 14 bases between. The V gene's germline CDR1 is MGHRA and CDR2 YSYEKL. DNA of the CDR3: TGCGCCAGCAGCCAAGAATCCGCCGCCAGCGAAGAGACCCAGTACTTC. It specifies CASSQESAASEETQYF.